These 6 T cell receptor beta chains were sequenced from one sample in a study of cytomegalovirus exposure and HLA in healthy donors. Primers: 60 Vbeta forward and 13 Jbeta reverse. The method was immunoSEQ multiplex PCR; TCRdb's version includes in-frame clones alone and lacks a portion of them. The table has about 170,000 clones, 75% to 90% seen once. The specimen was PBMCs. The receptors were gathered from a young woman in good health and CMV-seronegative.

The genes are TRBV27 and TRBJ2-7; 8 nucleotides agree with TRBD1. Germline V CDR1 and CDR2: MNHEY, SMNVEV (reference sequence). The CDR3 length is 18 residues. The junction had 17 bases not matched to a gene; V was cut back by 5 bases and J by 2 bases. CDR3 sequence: CASSTGPQAGGVAYEQYF. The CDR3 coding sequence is TGTGCCAGCAGTACCGGCCCCCAGGCAGGGGGCGTCGCCTACGAGCAGTACTTC.

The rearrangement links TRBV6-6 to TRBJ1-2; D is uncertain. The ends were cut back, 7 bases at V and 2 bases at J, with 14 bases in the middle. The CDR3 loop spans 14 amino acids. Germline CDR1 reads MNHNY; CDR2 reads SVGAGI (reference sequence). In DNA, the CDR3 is TGTGCCAGCACGAGGGCAACGATCAACTATGGCTACACCTTC. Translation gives CASTRATINYGYTF.

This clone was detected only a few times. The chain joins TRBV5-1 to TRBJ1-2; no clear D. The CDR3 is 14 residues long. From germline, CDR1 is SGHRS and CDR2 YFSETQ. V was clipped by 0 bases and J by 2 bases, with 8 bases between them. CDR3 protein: CASSLDLANYGYTF. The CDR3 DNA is TGCGCCAGCAGCTTGGACTTAGCAAACTATGGCTACACCTTC.

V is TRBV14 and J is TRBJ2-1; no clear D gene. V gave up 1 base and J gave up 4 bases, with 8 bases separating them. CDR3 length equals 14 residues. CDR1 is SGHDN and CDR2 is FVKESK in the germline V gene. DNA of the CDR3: TGTGCCAGCAGCCAAGTTTCCACATACAATGAGCAGTTCTTC. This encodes CASSQVSTYNEQFF.

The CDR3, as DNA: TGTGCCAGCAGTGAAACCGGGAGTGTCTATGGCTACACCTTC. Amino acids: CASSETGSVYGYTF. The chain couples TRBV6-1 to TRBJ1-2; no definite D call. The CDR3 totals 14 residues. Between the trimmed V and J ends, which lost 2 bases and 4 bases, there was a span of 11 bases. CDR1 and CDR2 (germline): MNHNS, SASEGT.

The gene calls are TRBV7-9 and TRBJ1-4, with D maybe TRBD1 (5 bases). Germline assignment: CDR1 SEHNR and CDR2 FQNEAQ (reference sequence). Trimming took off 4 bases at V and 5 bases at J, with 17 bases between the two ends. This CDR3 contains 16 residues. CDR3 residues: CASSYPRAGVNEKLFF. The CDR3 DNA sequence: TGTGCCAGCAGCTACCCACGGGCGGGGGTAAATGAAAAACTGTTTTTT. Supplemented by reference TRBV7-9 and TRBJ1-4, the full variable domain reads DTGVSQNPRHKITKRGQNVTFRCDPISEHNRLYWYRQTLGQGPEFLTYFQNEAQLEKSRLLSDRFSAERPKGSFSTLEIQRTEQGDSAMYLCASSYPRAGVNEKLFFGSGTQLSVL.